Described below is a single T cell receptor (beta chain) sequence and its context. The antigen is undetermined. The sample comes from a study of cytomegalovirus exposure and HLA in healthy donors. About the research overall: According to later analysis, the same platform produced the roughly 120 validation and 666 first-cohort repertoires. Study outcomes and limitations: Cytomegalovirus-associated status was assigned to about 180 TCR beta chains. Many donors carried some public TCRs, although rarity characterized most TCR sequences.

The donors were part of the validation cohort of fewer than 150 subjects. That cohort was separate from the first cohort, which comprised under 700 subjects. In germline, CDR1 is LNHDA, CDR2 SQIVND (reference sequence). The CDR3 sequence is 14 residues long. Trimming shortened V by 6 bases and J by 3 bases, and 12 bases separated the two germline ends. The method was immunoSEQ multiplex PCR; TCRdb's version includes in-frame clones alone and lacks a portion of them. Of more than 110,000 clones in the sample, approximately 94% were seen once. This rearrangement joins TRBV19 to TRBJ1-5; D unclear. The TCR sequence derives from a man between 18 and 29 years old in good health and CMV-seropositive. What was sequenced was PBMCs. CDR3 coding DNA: TGTGCCAGTAGGAACGTACAAGTCAATCAGCCCCAGCATTTT. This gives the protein CASRNVQVNQPQHF. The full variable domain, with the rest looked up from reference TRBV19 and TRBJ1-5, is DGGITQSPKYLFRKEGQNVTLSCEQNLNHDAMYWYRQDPGQGLRLIYYSQIVNDFQKGDIAEGYSVSREKKESFPLTVTSAQKNPTAFYLCASRNVQVNQPQHFGDGTRLSIL.